This T cell receptor (beta chain) was sequenced during a study of blood T cell repertoires in COVID-19. V was clipped by 3 bases and J by 12 bases, with 19 bases between them. Germline loops: CDR1 SGHNT, CDR2 YYREEE (reference sequence). The CDR3 has 14 amino acids. The assay was immunoSEQ multiplex PCR, and TCRdb's table has in-frame clones only and misses some. The table lists about 200,000 clones, 70% to 85% of them singletons. Sequenced: peripheral blood. The TCR was taken from a human donor in a cohort sampled during active COVID-19. This chain links TRBV5-4 with TRBJ2-1, with D possibly being TRBD1 (7 bases). In DNA form, the CDR3 reads TGTGCCAGCAGCTCGACGGCCTCAGGGGGAGGGCAGTTCTTC. Translation gives CASSSTASGGGQFF.